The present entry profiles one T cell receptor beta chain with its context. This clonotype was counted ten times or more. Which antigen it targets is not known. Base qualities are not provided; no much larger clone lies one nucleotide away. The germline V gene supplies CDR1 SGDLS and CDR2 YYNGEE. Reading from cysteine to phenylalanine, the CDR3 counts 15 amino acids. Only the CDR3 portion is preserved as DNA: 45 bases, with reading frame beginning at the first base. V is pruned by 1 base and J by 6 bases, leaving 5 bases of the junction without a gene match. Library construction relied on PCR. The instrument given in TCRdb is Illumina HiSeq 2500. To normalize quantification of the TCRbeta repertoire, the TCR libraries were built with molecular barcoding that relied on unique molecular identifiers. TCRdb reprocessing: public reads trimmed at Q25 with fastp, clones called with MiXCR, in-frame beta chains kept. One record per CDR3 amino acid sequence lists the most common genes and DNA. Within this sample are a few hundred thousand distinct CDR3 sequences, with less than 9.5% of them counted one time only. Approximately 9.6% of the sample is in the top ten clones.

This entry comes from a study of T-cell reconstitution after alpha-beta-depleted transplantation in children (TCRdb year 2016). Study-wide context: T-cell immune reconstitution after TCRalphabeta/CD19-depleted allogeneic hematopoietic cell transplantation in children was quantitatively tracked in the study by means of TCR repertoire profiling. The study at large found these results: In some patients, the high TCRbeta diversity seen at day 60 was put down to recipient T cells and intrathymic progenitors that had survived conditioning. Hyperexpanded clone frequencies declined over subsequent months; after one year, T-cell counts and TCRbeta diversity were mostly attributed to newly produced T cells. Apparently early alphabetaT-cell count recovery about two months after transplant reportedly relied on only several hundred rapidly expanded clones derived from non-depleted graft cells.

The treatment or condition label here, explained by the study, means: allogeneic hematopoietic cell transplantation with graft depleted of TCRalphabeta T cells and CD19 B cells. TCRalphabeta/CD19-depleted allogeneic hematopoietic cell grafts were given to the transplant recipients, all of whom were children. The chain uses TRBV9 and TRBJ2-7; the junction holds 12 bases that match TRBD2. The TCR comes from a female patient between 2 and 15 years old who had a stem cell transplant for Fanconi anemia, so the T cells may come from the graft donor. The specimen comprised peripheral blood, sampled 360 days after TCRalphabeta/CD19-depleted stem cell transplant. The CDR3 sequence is CASSVLAGGPSEQYF. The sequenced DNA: TGTGCCAGCAGCGTACTAGCGGGAGGGCCATCCGAGCAGTACTTC.